This T cell receptor (beta chain) emerged from a study of CD8+CD57+ T cells in acquired aplastic anemia. The TCR beta profiling, which covered VDJ combination and CDR3 sequence, was carried out using genomic DNA as the template. MiXCR was run by TCRdb on the reads, yielding one entry per CDR3 protein. The sample has more than 40,000 distinct CDR3 sequences; approximately 78% are singletons. This CDR3 is built from 16 residues. The germline gives CDR1 SQVTM, CDR2 ANQGSEA. The V gene lost 3 bases and the J gene lost 7 bases, with 24 bases spanning the gap. The chain recombines TRBV29-1 with TRBJ1-2, with D perhaps matching TRBD1 (6 bases). This TCR came from a human donor in good health, serving as a control. What was sequenced was sorted CD4+, CD8+, or CD8+CD57+ T cells (not recorded which) from PBMCs. The CDR3 loop reads CSVEDSKNALGSGYTF. The CDR3 coding sequence is TGCAGCGTTGAGGACAGCAAGAACGCCTTGGGGAGTGGCTACACCTTC.